This T cell receptor (beta chain) was recovered during a study of blood T cell repertoires in COVID-19. As for the study in general: COVID-19 samples collected from the United States, Italy and Spain covered acute and convalescent phases. Sources were T cells, B-cell-depleted T cells, or PBMCs; the material itself was cDNA or gDNA.

This clone has a handful of counts. Per the original methods: The assay estimated nucleated cells by amplifying reference gene primers. TCRdb keeps only in-frame clones here, not all; method: immunoSEQ multiplex PCR. Clone size and V and J calls were adopted from that table, with D and trimming inferred from the DNA. The table records some 200,000 clones, about 79% of them present only once. Sequencing input: peripheral blood. The receptor comes from a woman aged 40 to 50 who had recovered from COVID-19.

CDR3 protein: CASSLDWGENNEQFF. Written as DNA, the CDR3 is TGTGCCAGCAGCTTGGATTGGGGGGAGAACAATGAGCAGTTCTTC. V and J are TRBV5-5 and TRBJ2-1; weak D call: TRBD2 (6 bases). V lost 0 bases and J 5 bases, leaving 12 bases between the germline ends. The CDR3 loop spans 15 amino acids. Germline CDR1 SGHKS, CDR2 YYEKEE (reference sequence).